What follows are 11 T cell receptor beta chains derived from one specimen sequenced in a study of response to subunit inactivated influenza vaccine. MiXCR was run by TCRdb on the RT-PCR reads, yielding one entry per CDR3 protein. The table shows around 650,000 distinct CDR3 sequences, with around a sixth occurring only once. The sequencing here drew on PBMCs from blood, taken approximately 13 days after vaccination. The receptors were gathered from a man aged 50 to 60 who received an inactivated influenza vaccine.

The table lists this clonotype with a few counts. The gene calls are TRBV9 and TRBJ2-5; no definite D call. Germline loops: CDR1 SGDLS, CDR2 YYNGEE. Trimming stripped 0 bases from V and 5 bases from J, with 11 bases between. This CDR3 region has 14 residues. The CDR3 loop reads CASSVATSGETQYF. CDR3 DNA sequence: TGTGCCAGCAGCGTAGCTACGAGTGGGGAGACCCAGTACTTC.

This clonotype was found a few times. The rearrangement uses TRBV18 and TRBJ1-2, with D uncertain. The V gene lost 2 bases and the J gene lost 3 bases, with 7 bases spanning the gap. CDR3 length: 13 residues. Germline CDR1 is KGHSH and CDR2 is LQKENI. The CDR3 nucleotides are TGTGCCAGCTCACCAAACAGCGACTATGGCTACACCTTC. Translating gives CASSPNSDYGYTF.

The V gene is TRBV24-1, the J gene TRBJ1-5, with D maybe TRBD1 (5 bases). The germline V gene encodes CDR1 KGHDR and CDR2 SFDVKD. This CDR3 has 14 residues. The germline V and J ends were trimmed by 7 bases and 2 bases, with 11 bases remaining between them. As DNA, the CDR3 is TGTGCCACCAGGGACAAATGGGGCAATCAGCCCCAGCATTTT. This codes for CATRDKWGNQPQHF.

The chain combines TRBV24-1 with TRBJ2-1; unclear D gene. Trimming removed 0 bases from V and 10 bases from J, with 6 bases in between. The germline V gene has CDR1 KGHDR and CDR2 SFDVKD. The CDR3 loop spans 12 amino acids. The CDR3 nucleotides read TGTGCCACCAGTGATTTGCGGCAGGAGCAGTTCTTC. Translating it yields CATSDLRQEQFF.

The V gene is TRBV5-1, the J gene TRBJ2-7, with 7 bases aligning to TRBD1. CDR1 and CDR2 (germline): SGHRS, YFSETQ. The CDR3 is made up of 14 amino acids. Germline trimming cut 6 bases from V and 3 bases from J; bases unmatched to any gene: 9. The CDR3 DNA follows: TGCGCCAGCAATCCGGGACAGAACATCTACGAGCAGTACTTC. This gives the protein CASNPGQNIYEQYF.

The CDR3 region is CSAPGQGSYNEQFF. DNA of the CDR3: TGCAGTGCACCGGGACAGGGTTCCTACAATGAGCAGTTCTTC. This chain links TRBV20-1 with TRBJ2-1, with 9 bases aligning to TRBD1. The CDR3 is made up of 14 amino acids. In germline, CDR1 is DFQATT, CDR2 SNEGSKA (reference sequence). The V and J ends lost 6 bases and 1 base, in that order; junction bases with no gene match: 4.

This clonotype has a handful of counts. The V call is TRBV12-3 or TRBV12-4, the J call TRBJ2-3; 10 positions agree with TRBD1. CDR3 length: 16 amino acids. After removal of 5 bases from V and 0 bases from J, the junction contained 5 bases not matched to a gene. CDR3 amino acids: CASSPRDRGSTDTQYF. The CDR3 region has the DNA TGTGCCAGCAGTCCACGGGACAGGGGTAGCACAGATACGCAGTATTTT.

This clonotype has just a few counts. The chain employs TRBV10-3 and TRBJ2-7; a possible D gene is TRBD1 (5 bases). Per germline, CDR1 ENHRY and CDR2 SYGVKD. The V gene lost 2 bases and the J gene lost 0 bases, with 11 bases spanning the gap. This CDR3 comprises 15 residues. This CDR3 reads CAISEGHSSSYEQYF. The CDR3 DNA reads TGTGCCATCAGTGAGGGACACTCGAGCTCCTACGAGCAGTACTTC.

This clonotype was seen only a few times. This chain connects TRBV2 to TRBJ2-5; no reliable D call. The V end lost 5 bases, the J end lost 5 bases, and 9 bases lay between the germline ends. The germline CDR1 and CDR2 sequences are SNHLY and FYNNEI. The CDR3 runs 12 residues. CDR3 loop: CASSWMLETQYF. The CDR3, as DNA: TGTGCCAGCAGTTGGATGCTGGAGACCCAGTACTTC. Complete variable domain (other parts from reference TRBV2 and TRBJ2-5): EPEVTQTPSHQVTQMGQEVILRCVPISNHLYFYWYRQILGQKVEFLVSFYNNEISEKSEIFDDQFSVERPDGSNFTLKIRSTKLEDSAMYFCASSWMLETQYFGPGTRLLVL.

The chain recombines TRBV14 with TRBJ2-3; 8 bases agree with TRBD1. Germline V CDR1 and CDR2: SGHDN, FVKESK. The V segment lost 4 bases and the J segment 2 bases; nucleotides outside the gene matches: 5. CDR3 length: 15 amino acids. CDR3 bases: TGTGCCAGCAGCCCGGACAGGGCCCCCACAGATACGCAGTATTTT. Translating gives CASSPDRAPTDTQYF.

This clonotype was seen only a few times. V usage is TRBV6-2 or TRBV6-3 and J usage is TRBJ2-1; a weak D match, TRBD2 (5 bases). Trimming removed 0 bases from V and 6 bases from J, with 12 bases in between. The CDR3 is 15 residues long. Germline V gene sequence: CDR1 MNHEY, CDR2 SVGEGT. CDR3 DNA sequence: TGTGCCAGCAGTTACTCGAGGAAAGCGGTCAATGAGCAGTTCTTC. Protein sequence: CASSYSRKAVNEQFF.